These 9 T cell receptor beta chains originate from one sample sequenced in a study of blood T cell repertoires in COVID-19. Using immunoSEQ multiplex PCR, the repertoire was profiled, and TCRdb retains in-frame clones only, with some absent. The table has 85,000 to 90,000 clones, about 87% seen once. The sample comprised peripheral blood. The receptors here all came from a human donor in a cohort sampled during active COVID-19.

The chain is built from TRBV2 and TRBJ2-7; 11 bases map to TRBD1. Germline assignment: CDR1 SNHLY and CDR2 FYNNEI. V dropped 1 base and J dropped 2; count of bases not matched to a gene: 1. The CDR3 spans 15 residues. CDR3 amino acids: CASSEEGQGAYEQYF. The CDR3 bases are TGTGCCAGCAGTGAAGAGGGACAGGGGGCCTACGAGCAGTACTTC.

The chain combines TRBV3-1 (or the pseudogene TRBV3-2) with TRBJ1-4, with TRBD1 identical over 7 bases. V shed 4 bases, J shed 3 bases, and the junction held 2 bases outside the gene matches. The CDR3 has 14 amino acids. Germline assignment: CDR1 LGHDT and CDR2 YNNKEL (reference sequence). The CDR3 DNA follows: TGTGCCAGCAGCCCCGACAGGGCTAATGAAAAACTGTTTTTT. Amino acid sequence: CASSPDRANEKLFF.

This chain joins TRBV28 and TRBJ2-3; D gene ambiguous. The length of the CDR3 is 16 residues. In germline, CDR1 is MDHEN, CDR2 SYDVKM. The germline V and J ends were trimmed by 4 bases and 1 base, with 15 bases remaining between them. The CDR3 region is CASSSFLLLRTDTQYF. CDR3 DNA: TGTGCCAGCAGTTCCTTTCTACTTCTGCGCACAGATACGCAGTATTTT.

This clone was detected once. V usage is TRBV3-1 (or the pseudogene TRBV3-2) and J usage is TRBJ2-2; 7 nucleotides match TRBD1. Germline V gives CDR1 LGHDT, CDR2 YNNKEL (reference sequence). The CDR3 is 13 amino acids. V lost 3 bases and J lost 6; bases outside the gene matches: 1. The CDR3 DNA follows: TGTGCCAGCAGCCACACAGGGGCCGGGGAGCTGTTTTTT. Translation gives CASSHTGAGELFF.

The V and J genes are TRBV5-4 and TRBJ2-2; D ambiguous. The CDR3 length is 16 residues. Trimming removed 0 bases at V and 4 bases at J, with 13 bases between. In germline, CDR1 is SGHNT, CDR2 YYREEE (reference sequence). For the CDR3, the DNA is TGTGCCAGCAGCTTGGATGTATTGGGCTTCACCGGGGAGCTGTTTTTT. Protein product: CASSLDVLGFTGELFF.

V and J are TRBV20-1 and TRBJ2-3, with D perhaps matching TRBD2 (6 bases). Germline-derived CDR1 and CDR2 are DFQATT and SNEGSKA (reference sequence). Trimming stripped 7 bases from V and 6 bases from J, with 11 bases between. The CDR3 covers 11 residues. The CDR3 reads CSGRESDTQYF. The CDR3 coding sequence is TGCAGTGGGAGGGAATCGGATACGCAGTATTTT.

This rearrangement joins TRBV5-1 to TRBJ2-7; D unclear. The CDR3 consists of 14 residues. Germline assignment: CDR1 SGHRS and CDR2 YFSETQ. V was pared by 8 bases and J by 3 bases, with 18 bases between. The CDR3 region is CASTPGHSGYEQYF. CDR3 nucleotides: TGCGCCAGTACCCCCGGCCATTCGGGCTACGAGCAGTACTTC.

The chain uses TRBV5-1 and TRBJ2-7; the match to TRBD2 covers 11 bases. Trimming removed 3 bases from V and 0 bases from J; junction bases left unmatched: 11. Germline CDR1 is SGHRS and CDR2 is YFSETQ. CDR3 size: 18 residues. This CDR3 is CASSYPTSGSSYSYEQYF. In nucleotides, the CDR3 is TGCGCCAGCAGCTACCCAACTAGCGGGAGTTCCTACTCCTACGAGCAGTACTTC. Using reference TRBV5-1 and TRBJ2-7 for the parts outside the CDR3, the full variable domain is KAGVTQTPRYLIKTRGQQVTLSCSPISGHRSVSWYQQTPGQGLQFLFEYFSETQRNKGNFPGRFSGRQFSNSRSEMNVSTLELGDSALYLCASSYPTSGSSYSYEQYFGPGTRLTVT.

This chain links TRBV28 with TRBJ2-7, with D tentatively TRBD2 (6 bases). The CDR3 sequence is 13 residues long. V dropped 3 bases and J dropped 3 bases, with 9 bases sitting between them. The germline V gene has CDR1 MDHEN and CDR2 SYDVKM. The CDR3 DNA reads as TGTGCCAGCAGTTTGAGGGGACTCTACGAGCAGTACTTC. Translating gives CASSLRGLYEQYF.